This is a list of T cell receptor beta chains from one sample in a study of cytomegalovirus exposure and HLA in healthy donors. Libraries were prepared by immunoSEQ multiplex PCR; TCRdb keeps only in-frame clonotypes and omits some of them. The sample holds about 190,000 clones, 80% to 85% seen once. Sequenced material: PBMCs. The receptors stem from a boy between 10 and 17 years old in good health and CMV-seronegative. Each CDR3 is given with its conserved first and last residue. D genes are given only for firm matches. Size tells how often a clone was seen (once, few, many) or the class of an expanded clone, and some rows leave it out.

>TRBJ2-1|TRBD1|NA|TRBV7-3
CASRWTGRDEQFF
TGTGCCAGCAGGTGGACAGGGCGGGATGAGCAGTTCTTC
>TRBJ1-2|TRBD1|NA|TRBV6-5
CASKATGGGYGYTF
TGTGCCAGCAAGGCGACAGGGGGCGGCTATGGCTACACCTTC
>TRBJ2-7|NA|NA|TRBV30
CAWAGTAGFYEQYF
TGTGCCTGGGCCGGGACTGCGGGGTTCTACGAGCAGTACTTC
>TRBJ2-6|NA|few|TRBV5-1
CASSLTPGANVLTF
TGCGCCAGCAGCCTGACTCCTGGGGCCAACGTCCTGACTTTC
>TRBJ1-4|NA|NA|TRBV27
CASSNIPGHRLATNEKLFF
TGTGCCAGCAGTAACATACCGGGACACCGTCTTGCAACTAATGAAAAACTGTTTTTT
>TRBJ1-6|TRBD1|NA|TRBV10-3
CAIRQGAALHF
TGTGCCATCAGGCAGGGGGCGGCCCTCCACTTT
>TRBJ2-2|NA|NA|TRBV19
CASSLSPYTGELFF
TGTGCCAGTAGTCTATCTCCGTACACCGGGGAGCTGTTTTTT
>TRBJ1-3|NA|NA|TRBV19
CAGQSSSGNTIYF
TGTGCCGGACAGAGTAGCTCTGGAAACACCATATATTTT
>TRBJ2-7|NA|NA|TRBV6-5
CASSYKHYQKTYEQYF
TGTGCCAGCAGTTATAAGCACTACCAGAAGACCTACGAGCAGTACTTC
>TRBJ1-1|NA|NA|TRBV28
CASSTRQNTEAFF
TGTGCCAGCAGTACAAGACAGAACACTGAAGCTTTCTTT
>TRBJ1-4|TRBD1|NA|TRBV27
CASSSRTGKEKLFF
TGTGCCAGCAGTTCTAGGACAGGGAAGGAAAAACTGTTTTTT
>TRBJ2-7|NA|NA|TRBV21-1
CASRTKEGCYEQYF
TGTGCCAGCCGGACCAAGGAGGGGTGTTACGAGCAGTACTTC
>TRBJ1-1|NA|NA|TRBV10-2
CASSGPSPLNTEAFF
TGCGCCAGCAGTGGGCCCTCCCCCTTGAACACTGAAGCTTTCTTT
>TRBJ1-1|NA|NA|TRBV6-6
CASTNGGGENTEAFF
TGTGCCAGCACCAACGGGGGGGGCGAGAACACTGAAGCTTTCTTT
>TRBJ2-1|NA|NA|TRBV5-1
CASSFLPGGNNEQFF
TGCGCCAGCAGCTTTCTTCCGGGGGGCAACAATGAGCAGTTCTTC
>TRBJ2-3|NA|NA|TRBV9
CASSVARGGGTDTQYF
TGTGCCAGCAGCGTAGCTAGGGGGGGAGGCACAGATACGCAGTATTTT
>TRBJ2-3|NA|NA|TRBV25-1
CASSVGSGTDTQYF
TGTGCCAGCAGTGTAGGTAGCGGCACAGATACGCAGTATTTT
>TRBJ1-4|TRBD1|few|TRBV9
CASSDAGTGDEKLFF
TGTGCCAGCAGCGACGCCGGGACAGGAGACGAAAAACTGTTTTTT
>TRBJ2-7|TRBD1|NA|TRBV10-2
CASEGQAYEQYF
TGCGCCAGCGAGGGACAGGCCTACGAGCAGTACTTC
>TRBJ1-2|TRBD1|NA|TRBV6-6
CASRRPGTGVNGYTF
TGTGCCAGCAGACGACCTGGGACAGGGGTCAATGGCTACACCTTC
>TRBJ1-5|NA|NA|TRBV18
CASSPVDQGLGNQPQHF
TGTGCCAGCTCACCAGTTGACCAGGGTTTGGGCAATCAGCCCCAGCATTTT
>TRBJ1-5|NA|NA|TRBV25-1
CASSRQGSNQPQHF
TGTGCCAGCAGTCGTCAGGGGAGCAATCAGCCCCAGCATTTT
>TRBJ2-5|NA|NA|TRBV4-3
CASSQGNGQTNQETQYF
TGCGCCAGCAGCCAAGGGAACGGACAGACCAATCAAGAGACCCAGTACTTC
>TRBJ2-3|TRBD2|NA|TRBV14
CASSQELGGVRTDTQYF
TGTGCCAGCAGCCAAGAACTGGGGGGGGTCCGCACAGATACGCAGTATTTT
>TRBJ1-1|TRBD1|NA|TRBV27
CASSDRGGTEAFF
TGTGCCAGCTCCGACAGGGGAGGGACTGAAGCTTTCTTT
>TRBJ2-7|NA|NA|TRBV7-9
CASSHDSAGGEQYF
TGTGCCAGCAGCCACGACTCCGCCGGGGGCGAGCAGTACTTC
>TRBJ2-7|NA|NA|TRBV11-2
CASRNLRTYEQYF
TGTGCCAGCCGTAATCTGCGGACCTACGAGCAGTACTTC